A selection of T cell receptor beta chains follows, all from one sample in a study of blood T cells in healthy people across ages. A single record per CDR3 protein comes from TCRdb applying MiXCR to the 5' RACE reads. The sample contains about 650,000 distinct CDR3 sequences, roughly 32% of which appear only once. Input material: blood. The source is a woman older than 75 in good health. Both conserved end residues are part of each CDR3. The D gene is left open where the match is weak. Size values are once, few and many counts, or a class for expanded clones, and some rows have none.

V gene	clone size	D gene	J gene	CDR3 DNA	CDR3 protein
TRBV3-1	many	.	TRBJ2-5	TGTGCCAGCAGCCATATCCTAGTTTCGTGGGAGACCCAGTACTTC	CASSHILVSWETQYF
TRBV6-1	many	.	TRBJ1-2	TGTGCCAGCAGTGAAACACGGGGGGGTTATGGCTACACCTTC	CASSETRGGYGYTF
TRBV2	.	TRBD2	TRBJ2-6	TGTGCCAGCAGTGCTGACGAGAAGCGGGGGACCAACGTCCTGACTTTC	CASSADEKRGTNVLTF
TRBV4-1	many	.	TRBJ2-3	TGCGCCAGCAGCCAAGATCGGGTTGCCCTAGCAGCAACAGATACGCAGTATTTT	CASSQDRVALAATDTQYF
TRBV7-6	.	TRBD2	TRBJ2-4	TGTGCCAGCAGCTTAGTTCCTAGCGGAGTACAAGTCCCTGAGCAGTACTTC	CASSLVPSGVQVPEQYF
TRBV30	many	TRBD1	TRBJ1-2	TGTGCCTGGAGTGGTTCGGACAGGGGAGAGGGCTACACCTTC	CAWSGSDRGEGYTF
TRBV12-3/TRBV12-4	.	.	TRBJ2-3	TGTGCCAGCATGGATTCGGGAGAGAGCGCAGATACGCAGTATTTT	CASMDSGESADTQYF
TRBV20-1	few	TRBD1	TRBJ2-7	TGCAGTGCTACGGGACAGGCCTACGAGCAGTACTTC	CSATGQAYEQYF
TRBV12-3/TRBV12-4	.	TRBD1	TRBJ2-3	TGTGCCAGCACCCTGAGGGGGACAGGGAGCGCGGATACGCAGTATTTT	CASTLRGTGSADTQYF
TRBV5-6	.	.	TRBJ2-6	TGTGCCAGCAGCCCTTGGGGCTTCTCTGGGGCCAACGTCCTGACTTTC	CASSPWGFSGANVLTF
TRBV5-1	.	.	TRBJ1-6	TGCGCCAGCAGCTTGGAGGGGCGAGGCGAATCACCCCTCCACTTT	CASSLEGRGESPLHF
TRBV29-1	many	TRBD2	TRBJ2-1	TGCAGCGTTTTGGGACTAGCGGGGGAGACTACAATGAGGCAGTTCTTC	CSVLGLAGETTMRQFF
TRBV12-3/TRBV12-4	few	TRBD1	TRBJ2-7	TGTGCCAGCACAAGGGACAGCCGCTACGAGCAGTACTTC	CASTRDSRYEQYF
TRBV7-9	.	TRBD1	TRBJ1-1	TGTGCCAGCAGCGTTGGGACAGGCCAAAACCGGGACACTGAAGCTTTCTTT	CASSVGTGQNRDTEAFF
TRBV20-1	.	TRBD1	TRBJ1-5	TGCAGTGCTCAGACACAGGGGGCGAGCAATCAGCCCCAGCATTTT	CSAQTQGASNQPQHF
TRBV4-3	.	TRBD1	TRBJ1-4	TGCGCCAGCAGCCCCTGGAGACAGGGCAAAGAAAAACTGTTTTTT	CASSPWRQGKEKLFF
TRBV3-1	few	.	TRBJ1-6	TGTGCCAGCAGCCAAAACGGGGGTAGTTCACCCCTCCACTTT	CASSQNGGSSPLHF
TRBV4-2	many	.	TRBJ2-1	TGTGCCAGCAGCCAAGCTGGACGTGGGGGGCTCACCTACAATGAGCAGTTCTTC	CASSQAGRGGLTYNEQFF
TRBV6-1	many	.	TRBJ2-7	TGTGCCAGCAGTGAATTCTCCGGCACAGCCAGGAACGAGCAGTACTTC	CASSEFSGTARNEQYF
TRBV6-1	few	TRBD2	TRBJ2-7	TGTGCCAGCAGTAGAGCCCGGGGGAGGGGAGAGAGCTACGAGCAGTACTTC	CASSRARGRGESYEQYF
TRBV20-1	few	.	TRBJ2-7	TGCAGTGCTAGAAACGCGAGAGGCGGAGGACCCTCCTACGAGCAGTACTTC	CSARNARGGGPSYEQYF
TRBV12-3/TRBV12-4	once	.	TRBJ2-7	TGTGCCAGCAGTTTAAGTCCGGCGGGCGAGCAGTACTTC	CASSLSPAGEQYF
TRBV4-1	many	TRBD1	TRBJ2-2	TGCGCCAGCAGCCTGACTGGGACAGGGATCGGGGAGCTGTTTTTT	CASSLTGTGIGELFF
TRBV20-1	.	TRBD1	TRBJ2-1	TGCAGTGCTCCAGGGGGCCAGATCTACAATGAGCAGTTCTTC	CSAPGGQIYNEQFF
TRBV20-1	.	.	TRBJ2-1	TGCAGTGCTAGAGATCAGCAGCGGACTTACTACAATGAGCAGTTCTTC	CSARDQQRTYYNEQFF
TRBV13	many	.	TRBJ2-5	TGTGCCAGCAGCGAGCTCCGGGGAGGAGAGACCCAGTACTTC	CASSELRGGETQYF
TRBV12-3/TRBV12-4	many	TRBD1	TRBJ1-4	TGTGCCAGCAGTTTTACAGGGGGCGCAAAGGAAAAACTGTTTTTT	CASSFTGGAKEKLFF
TRBV3-1	many	.	TRBJ1-2	TGTGCCAGCAGCCAAGGAACAGGGATATTTCCCTATGGCTACACCTTC	CASSQGTGIFPYGYTF
TRBV19	few	.	TRBJ1-5	TGTGCCAGTATCCCTAACCGGGGTAATCAGCCCCAGCATTTT	CASIPNRGNQPQHF
TRBV3-1	.	.	TRBJ1-1	TGTGCCAGCAGCCCTTGGGGCTCAGGTGAAGCTTTCTTT	CASSPWGSGEAFF
TRBV20-1	.	TRBD1	TRBJ1-2	TGCAGTGCTAGATTATCCGGGACAGGGTATGGCTATGGCTACACCTTC	CSARLSGTGYGYGYTF
TRBV7-3	many	.	TRBJ1-2	TGTGCCAGCAGCTTAAATGCCCGTGGCATGAGGGGCTACACCTTC	CASSLNARGMRGYTF
TRBV7-2	.	.	TRBJ1-4	TGTGCCGGCAGCTTAGGCGGGGGGCGCGGGGAAAAACTGTTTTTT	CAGSLGGGRGEKLFF
TRBV6-5	many	.	TRBJ1-2	TGTGCCAGCAGAGCCGACACTACTAACTATGGCTACACCTTC	CASRADTTNYGYTF
TRBV7-2	many	TRBD2	TRBJ2-7	TGTGCCAGCCGCCCAGCGGGATACGAGCAGTACTTC	CASRPAGYEQYF
TRBV24-1	few	.	TRBJ1-5	TGTGCCACCAGTGACATCGGACCCAATCAGCCCCAGCATTTT	CATSDIGPNQPQHF
TRBV2	.	TRBD2	TRBJ2-1	TGTGCCAGCAGTGAATGGGGACTAGCGGACTACAATGAGCAGTTCTTC	CASSEWGLADYNEQFF
TRBV3-1	.	.	TRBJ2-7	TGTGCCAGCAGCCACCTAGGGTACGAGCAGTACTTC	CASSHLGYEQYF
TRBV6-5	.	TRBD2	TRBJ2-1	TGTGCCAGCGGACCTAGCGGGGGGAACCAAGAGACCCAGTTCTTC	CASGPSGGNQETQFF
TRBV30	few	.	TRBJ1-1	TGTGCCTGGAGTGTAAACAGGGTGAACACTGAAGCTTTCTTT	CAWSVNRVNTEAFF
TRBV12-3/TRBV12-4	.	TRBD2	TRBJ2-7	TGTGCCAGCGGAGTGGCGGGAGGGAGCTCCTACGAGCAGTACTTC	CASGVAGGSSYEQYF
TRBV27	many	TRBD2	TRBJ2-3	TGTGCCAGCAGTCCCGGGACTAGCGGGGGGCCGCAGTATTTT	CASSPGTSGGPQYF
TRBV6-6	many	.	TRBJ2-1	TGTGCCAGCAGGGTGCAGATCTACAATGAGCAGTTCTTC	CASRVQIYNEQFF
TRBV9	many	.	TRBJ2-5	TGTGCCAGCAGCGTAGGACGGGGGCCGGGGCAAGAGACCCAGTACTTC	CASSVGRGPGQETQYF
TRBV6-1	many	TRBD1	TRBJ2-1	TGTGCCAGCAGACCCGACAGGGGATGGGCGGCTGAGCAGTTCTTC	CASRPDRGWAAEQFF
TRBV5-1	few	TRBD1	TRBJ1-2	TGCGCCAGCAGCTTGAAAAGATGGGACAGCTCTCGTTATGGCTACACCTTC	CASSLKRWDSSRYGYTF
TRBV7-9	many	.	TRBJ2-1	TGTGCCAGCAGCTTAGAGTTTTGGCAGGGTGAGCAGTTCTTC	CASSLEFWQGEQFF